This T cell receptor beta chain appears in the sequencing data of a study of CD8 T cells in ankylosing spondylitis. TCRdb independently ran MiXCR on the 5' RACE reads; one entry per CDR3 protein. The repertoire holds 150,000 to 200,000 distinct CDR3 sequences, about an eighth seen once, with around 10% in the top ten. This clonotype was observed a few times. One junction end disagrees with the germline gene, perhaps due to a read error. The CDR3 has 14 amino acids. Germline lookup yields CDR1 SSHAT and CDR2 FNYEAQ (reference sequence). This receptor was identified in a female donor with ankylosing spondylitis or in good health (not recorded which). Sequencing was done on a sample of blood, either unsorted or a sorted T cell fraction (not recorded which). The J gene is TRBJ2-2, the V gene TRBV7-7, with unresolved D. CDR3 amino acids: CASSSGLNTGELFF. Written as DNA, the CDR3 is TGTGCTAGCAGCTCGGGCCTTAACACCGGGGAGCTGTTTTTT. The full variable domain, completed using reference TRBV7-7 and TRBJ2-2, is GAGVSQSPRYKVTKRGQDVTLRCDPISSHATLYWYQQALGQGPEFLTYFNYEAQPDKSGLPSDRFSAERPEGSISTLTIQRTEQRDSAMYRCASSSGLNTGELFFGEGSRLTVL.